The following is a TCR beta chain sequence with its context. What it binds is unknown. The sample comes from a study of graft-versus-host responses after intestinal transplantation. As for the study in general: Each recipient received a multivisceral, liver-intestinal, or isolated intestinal graft. Every recipient had anti-thymocyte globulin induction and 2 to 4 years of tacrolimus plus steroids.

Sequencing was performed with immunoSEQ multiplex PCR; in TCRdb, only in-frame clones are kept and a portion is missing. This table holds about 100,000 clones, roughly 89% found once. The germline V gene encodes CDR1 SEHNR and CDR2 FQNEAQ (reference sequence). The CDR3 length is 16 residues. The trim removed 4 bases at V and 4 bases at J, leaving 10 bases unmatched. Overall study findings and caveats: Recipient bone marrow held GvH clones, some seen earlier in ileum or blood. Early post-transplant HvG declines showed an association with peak circulating GvH clone levels.

This sequence was found in a human donor who was the organ donor for an intestinal transplant. This chain links TRBV7-9 with TRBJ1-1, with 9 bases identical to TRBD1. Sequenced material: unstimulated CD4+ T cells sorted from spleen or lymph node cells, taken before transplant. CDR3 nucleotide sequence: TGTGCCAGCAGCTCAGGTGCACAGGGGGCGCGCACTGAAGCTTTCTTT. Translating it yields CASSSGAQGARTEAFF.